Following are 13 T cell receptor beta chains from one sample sequenced in a study of Ad26.COV2.S vaccination and SARS-CoV-2 variants. Treatment given: some 20 received Ad26.COV2.S at low or high dose, single or two shots; roughly five received placebo; per-sample allocation not given. The study sampled participants on day 63 after the first vaccine or placebo injection. The assay was immunoSEQ multiplex PCR, and TCRdb's table has in-frame clones only and misses some. This table has approximately 250,000 clones, around nine tenths appearing once. The sample was peripheral blood, taken in a trial of Ad26.COV2.S vaccine versus placebo. These TCRs come from a person between 18 and 59 years old who received the Ad26.COV2.S COVID-19 vaccine or a placebo.

V and J are TRBV7-9 and TRBJ2-7; unclear D gene. Germline CDR1 is SEHNR and CDR2 is FQNEAQ (reference sequence). The CDR3 is made up of 12 amino acids. The V and J ends lost 2 bases and 4 bases respectively, with 6 bases between them. The CDR3 DNA reads as TGTGCCAGCAGCTTACTTGGGTACGAGCAGTACGTC. This translates into CASSLLGYEQYV.

The chain joins TRBV20-1 to TRBJ1-2; TRBD1 aligns across 8 bases. Germline V gene data show CDR1 as DFQATT and CDR2 as SNEGSKA (reference sequence). V gave up 3 bases and J gave up 5 bases; unmatched junction bases: 8. This CDR3 is 14 amino acids long. As DNA, the CDR3 is TGCAGTGCTAGTTTGGACAGGGTGGGGTATGGCTACACCTTC. This encodes CSASLDRVGYGYTF.

The chain recombines TRBV25-1 with TRBJ2-5; possibly TRBD2 for D (5 bases). The CDR3 spans 17 residues. Trimming left V 1 base short and J 0 bases short, with 15 bases between. Germline-derived CDR1 and CDR2 are MGHDK and SYGVNS. CDR3 bases: TGTGCCAGCAGTGAATCAAGAAGGGAGACGTACCAAGAGACCCAGTACTTC. It is translated as CASSESRRETYQETQYF.

As DNA, the CDR3 is TGTGCCAGCAGCGGAAGAGAGCGGGGGAGTTCCGATACGCAGTATTTT. Encoded protein: CASSGRERGSSDTQYF. The chain carries TRBV11-2 and TRBJ2-3, with 8 bases identical to TRBD2. CDR1 SGHAT and CDR2 FQNNGV come from the germline V gene. The V gene end was trimmed by 5 bases and the J gene end by 6 bases; junction bases not matched to a gene: 13. CDR3 length equals 16 residues.

On this clone itself: The sample holds other DNA sequences that translate to the same CDR3. This chain connects TRBV20-1 to TRBJ2-1; unclear D gene. CDR1 is DFQATT, CDR2 SNEGSKA, per germline (reference sequence). V lost 6 bases and J 4 bases, leaving 4 bases between the germline ends. This CDR3 contains 10 residues. CDR3 amino acids: CSASYNEQFF. Here the CDR3 DNA reads TGCAGTGCATCTTACAATGAGCAGTTCTTC.

V is TRBV6-2 or TRBV6-3 and J is TRBJ2-7; 7 nucleotides align to TRBD1. CDR3 size: 15 residues. The germline V gene encodes CDR1 MNHEY and CDR2 SVGEGT. V gave up 6 bases and J gave up 5 bases; unmatched junction bases: 13. CDR3 in amino acids: CASSRGWDSINEQYF. DNA of the CDR3: TGTGCCAGCAGCCGAGGTTGGGACAGTATAAACGAGCAGTACTTC.

Only one count was recorded for this clone. This chain uses TRBV6-2 or TRBV6-3 with TRBJ1-5; D is possibly TRBD1 (5 bases). The V end lost 0 bases, the J end lost 2 bases, and 14 bases lay between the germline ends. The CDR3 runs 17 residues. The germline V gene encodes CDR1 MNHEY and CDR2 SVGEGT. CDR3 residues: CASSYSGRGGGNQPQHF. CDR3 sequence (DNA): TGTGCCAGCAGTTACTCTGGGAGGGGTGGCGGCAATCAGCCCCAGCATTTT.

The table lists this clone with a count of one. The V and J genes are TRBV4-1 and TRBJ1-5; D not certain. Per the germline V gene, CDR1 is MGHRA and CDR2 is YSYEKL. The V end lost 4 bases, the J end lost 5 bases, and 15 bases lay between the germline ends. The CDR3 totals 15 residues. CDR3 residues: CASSPYRVGDQPQHF. CDR3 nucleotide sequence: TGCGCCAGCAGCCCCTATCGGGTCGGGGATCAGCCCCAGCATTTT.

The chain links TRBV27 to TRBJ2-5, with D possibly being TRBD2 (5 bases). CDR3 length equals 14 residues. Germline V lookup: CDR1 MNHEY, CDR2 SMNVEV (reference sequence). Trimming stripped 0 bases from V and 6 bases from J, with 11 bases between. The CDR3 spells CASSLSPGVQTQYF. CDR3 nucleotide sequence: TGTGCCAGCAGTTTATCTCCCGGGGTGCAGACCCAGTACTTC.

The chain uses TRBV11-2 and TRBJ2-7; 7 positions agree with TRBD2. Germline V gene lookup returns CDR1 SGHAT and CDR2 FQNNGV. The CDR3 consists of 12 residues. V lost 1 base to trimming and J lost 11 bases; unmatched junction nucleotides: 5. The CDR3 sequence is CASSLGPSGEYV. The CDR3 coding sequence is TGTGCCAGCAGCTTAGGGCCTAGCGGCGAGTACGTC.

The chain couples TRBV2 to TRBJ2-7, with TRBD1 as a possible D gene (6 bases). The CDR3 has 15 amino acids. CDR1 and CDR2 (germline): SNHLY, FYNNEI. The ends were cut back, 6 bases at V and 2 bases at J, with 17 bases in the middle. CDR3 in amino acids: CASSERAQGAYEQYF. The CDR3 nucleotides are TGTGCCAGCAGCGAACGCGCACAGGGAGCCTACGAGCAGTACTTC.

The genes are TRBV29-1 and TRBJ1-2, with D possibly matching TRBD1 (5 bases). CDR1 is SQVTM and CDR2 is ANQGSEA in the germline V gene. The CDR3 is 12 amino acids. Trimming removed 4 bases from V and 5 bases from J, with 11 bases in between. CDR3: CSVGGREYGYTF. CDR3 sequence (DNA): TGCAGCGTTGGGGGGAGAGAATATGGCTACACCTTC.

The chain combines TRBV30 with TRBJ1-5; D gene unclear. The germline CDR1 and CDR2 sequences are GTSNPN and SVGIG (reference sequence). Trimming took off 2 bases at V and 2 bases at J, with 10 bases between the two ends. The CDR3 has 14 residues. The CDR3 DNA follows: TGTGCCTGGAGTCTCGGATACGGCAATCAGCCCCAGCATTTT. Protein: CAWSLGYGNQPQHF.